What follows are 30 T cell receptor beta chains derived from one specimen sequenced in a study of blood T cell repertoires in COVID-19. The method was immunoSEQ multiplex PCR; TCRdb's version includes in-frame clones alone and lacks a portion of them. The table includes around 67,000 clones, about 80% detected once. The specimen sequenced was peripheral blood. Every receptor here comes from a woman between 65 and 79 years old with acute or convalescent COVID-19.

The chain carries TRBV5-1 and TRBJ1-2; D gene unclear. The CDR3 sequence is 14 residues long. Looked up from germline, CDR1 is SGHRS and CDR2 is YFSETQ. V lost 4 bases and J lost 2, with 12 bases in between. CDR3 sequence: CASSLTPANYGYTF. CDR3 DNA: TGCGCCAGCAGCCTCACACCAGCGAACTATGGCTACACCTTC.

The gene calls are TRBV7-2 and TRBJ1-4; no definite D call. The germline V gene encodes CDR1 SGHTA and CDR2 FQGNSA. The CDR3 contains 13 residues. Trimming took off 8 bases at V and 8 bases at J, with 15 bases between the two ends. CDR3 coding DNA: TGTGCCAGCGGAGGAGCTACGGGAGAAAAACTGTTTTTT. This encodes CASGGATGEKLFF. Full variable domain (outside the CDR3, taken from reference TRBV7-2 and TRBJ1-4): GAGVSQSPSNKVTEKGKDVELRCDPISGHTALYWYRQSLGQGLEFLIYFQGNSAPDKSGLPSDRFSAERTGGSVSTLTIQRTQQEDSAVYLCASGGATGEKLFFGSGTQLSVL.

The chain uses TRBV30 and TRBJ2-3; D possibly corresponds to TRBD1 (6 bases). Germline V gives CDR1 GTSNPN, CDR2 SVGIG (reference sequence). The CDR3 sequence is 14 residues long. Trimming left V 3 bases short and J 0 bases short, with 10 bases between. The CDR3 coding sequence is TGTGCCTGGAGGGGGGCGGTTAGCACAGATACGCAGTATTTT. Its protein product is CAWRGAVSTDTQYF.

This clone showed up just a few times. The chain is built from TRBV12-3 or TRBV12-4 and TRBJ2-5; D may be TRBD2 (5 bases). The CDR3 is 12 amino acids. The germline V and J ends were trimmed by 3 bases and 7 bases, with 9 bases remaining between them. CDR3 coding DNA: TGTGCCAGCAGTTTCTCCAGCGGGACCCAGTACTTC. Translated: CASSFSSGTQYF.

This clone was counted a single time. The CDR3 is CASSLGTSDPSYEQYF. The CDR3 DNA reads as TGTGCCAGCAGCTTGGGGACTAGCGACCCCTCCTACGAGCAGTACTTC. The J gene is TRBJ2-7, the V gene TRBV5-6; 9 bases agree with TRBD2. Looked up from germline, CDR1 is SGHDT and CDR2 is YYEEEE. This CDR3 region has 16 residues. Losses at the gene ends were 0 bases for V and 0 bases for J; bases not matched to a gene: 4.

This clone was seen a single time. The J gene is TRBJ2-1, the V gene TRBV6-1, with D possibly TRBD2 on 5 matching bases. Per germline, CDR1 MNHNS and CDR2 SASEGT. The CDR3 is 13 residues long. Between the trimmed V and J ends, which lost 2 bases and 13 bases, there was a span of 15 bases. The CDR3 DNA reads as TGTGCCAGCAGTGAATGGAGCGGAGCACAACAGTTCTTC. Translation: CASSEWSGAQQFF.

The CDR3 protein is CASSSAGEMSTEAFF. The CDR3, as DNA: TGTGCCAGCAGCTCCGCGGGAGAGATGAGCACTGAAGCTTTCTTT. V gene TRBV7-2 combines with J gene TRBJ1-1; D uncertain. V lost 4 bases and J 4 bases, leaving 16 bases between the germline ends. Germline CDR1 is SGHTA and CDR2 is FQGNSA. The CDR3 runs 15 residues.

The chain uses TRBV28 and TRBJ1-5; D gene uncertain. Germline values: CDR1 MDHEN, CDR2 SYDVKM. CDR3 length: 12 residues. Trimming removed 9 bases from V and 4 bases from J, with 10 bases in between. In DNA, the CDR3 is TGTGCCAGTTTTACGGGGAATCAGCCCCAGCATTTT. Protein sequence: CASFTGNQPQHF.

This clone was counted between two and nine times. The chain combines TRBV29-1 with TRBJ2-5; TRBD1 matches 7 bases. V dropped 7 bases and J dropped 3; count of bases not matched to a gene: 11. Germline V gene data show CDR1 as SQVTM and CDR2 as ANQGSEA. The CDR3 spans 14 residues. This CDR3 reads CSARQGARKETQYF. The CDR3 nucleotides are TGCAGCGCGAGACAGGGAGCCCGGAAAGAGACCCAGTACTTC. The entire variable domain, with the rest obtained from reference TRBV29-1 and TRBJ2-5, is as follows: SAVISQKPSRDICQRGTSLTIQCQVDSQVTMMFWYRQQPGQSLTLIATANQGSEATYESGFVIDKFPISRPNLTFSTLTVSNMSPEDSSIYLCSARQGARKETQYFGPGTRLLVL.

The J gene is TRBJ2-5, the V gene TRBV19, with a weak D call TRBD2 (6 bases). The germline V gene has CDR1 LNHDA and CDR2 SQIVND (reference sequence). This CDR3 has 16 residues. Trimming took off 3 bases at V and 2 bases at J, with 16 bases between the two ends. For the CDR3, the DNA is TGTGCCAGTAGTATCGGGGCGGGGTTCTCTCAAGAGACCCAGTACTTC. Encoded protein: CASSIGAGFSQETQYF.

V and J are TRBV11-3 and TRBJ2-5; TRBD2 might be the D (6 bases). From germline, CDR1 is SGHNT and CDR2 YENEEA. V lost 3 bases, J lost 1 base, and 6 bases lay in between. The CDR3 is 13 residues long. The CDR3 loop is CASSLGGQETQYF. Written as DNA, the CDR3 is TGTGCCAGCAGCTTGGGGGGCCAAGAGACCCAGTACTTC.

The J gene is TRBJ1-2, the V gene TRBV3-1 (or the pseudogene TRBV3-2), with 10 positions matching TRBD1. This CDR3 comprises 17 residues. V lost 2 bases and J lost 6; bases outside the gene matches: 12. Germline V gene data show CDR1 as LGHDT and CDR2 as YNNKEL (reference sequence). Here the CDR3 reads CASSQSGTGVGKNGYTF. Here the CDR3 DNA reads TGTGCCAGCAGCCAATCCGGGACAGGGGTAGGGAAAAATGGCTACACCTTC.

In nucleotides, the CDR3 is TGTGCCAGCAGCATTAGCGGGGGGAAAATGGATACGCAGTATTTT. Translated, it gives CASSISGGKMDTQYF. The chain couples TRBV7-2 to TRBJ2-3; 10 bases line up with TRBD2. Per the germline V gene, CDR1 is SGHTA and CDR2 is FQGNSA. Trimming took 5 bases from V and 6 from J; bases not matched to a gene: 8. This CDR3 spans 15 amino acids.

The chain recombines TRBV19 with TRBJ1-1, with TRBD1 as a possible D gene (6 bases). V gave up 3 bases and J gave up 5 bases, with 10 bases separating them. Germline lookup yields CDR1 LNHDA and CDR2 SQIVND (reference sequence). This CDR3 comprises 13 residues. The CDR3 reads CASSIRGVTEAFF. CDR3 bases: TGTGCCAGTAGTATCAGGGGCGTAACTGAAGCTTTCTTT.

V and J are TRBV5-1 and TRBJ2-6; D is ambiguous. Trimming removed 1 base at V and 0 bases at J, with 5 bases between. Germline CDR1 SGHRS, CDR2 YFSETQ. The CDR3 consists of 15 residues. Written as DNA, the CDR3 is TGCGCCAGCAGCTTGAAGCTCTCTGGGGCCAACGTCCTGACTTTC. As protein: CASSLKLSGANVLTF.

The rearrangement links TRBV3-1 (or the pseudogene TRBV3-2) to TRBJ1-5; D not resolved. Germline values: CDR1 LGHDT, CDR2 YNNKEL (reference sequence). The CDR3 spans 14 residues. The V gene lost 1 base and the J gene lost 5 bases, with 9 bases spanning the gap. The CDR3: CASSQGRADQPQHF. The DNA for the CDR3 is TGTGCCAGCAGCCAAGGGCGGGCAGATCAGCCCCAGCATTTT.

This clone was picked up a small number of times. The chain joins TRBV6-5 to TRBJ1-2; 10 positions match TRBD1. CDR3 length: 16 residues. With V trimmed by 3 bases and J by 2 bases, 6 bases remained unmatched. CDR1 is MNHEY, CDR2 SVGAGI, per germline. CDR3 sequence: CASSYIRTGGNYGYTF. DNA of the CDR3: TGTGCCAGCAGTTATATTAGGACAGGGGGAAACTATGGCTACACCTTC.

The V call is TRBV5-4, the J call TRBJ2-2; maybe TRBD1 (5 bases). V dropped 5 bases and J dropped 1 base, with 15 bases sitting between them. CDR1 and CDR2 from the germline V gene are SGHNT and YYREEE (reference sequence). The CDR3 loop spans 16 amino acids. The CDR3 reads CASRFVLGENTGELFF. The DNA of the CDR3 is TGTGCCAGCAGATTCGTATTAGGGGAGAACACCGGGGAGCTGTTTTTT.

The chain couples TRBV5-1 to TRBJ1-1; the D is unclear. Trimming removed 4 bases from V and 0 bases from J, with 10 bases in between. The CDR3 sequence is 14 residues long. Germline CDR1 reads SGHRS; CDR2 reads YFSETQ. Here the CDR3 DNA reads TGCGCCAGCAGCCCAAGGACTGTGAACACTGAAGCTTTCTTT. Protein product: CASSPRTVNTEAFF.

This clone came up a few times. The chain carries TRBV30 and TRBJ2-1; D uncertain. This CDR3 has 13 residues. Germline values: CDR1 GTSNPN, CDR2 SVGIG (reference sequence). V lost 1 base and J 5 bases, leaving 9 bases between the germline ends. The CDR3 is CAWSAQTHNEQFF. CDR3 bases: TGTGCCTGGAGTGCCCAGACTCACAATGAGCAGTTCTTC. Full variable domain (remainder filled in from reference TRBV30 and TRBJ2-1): SQTIHQWPATLVQPVGSPLSLECTVEGTSNPNLYWYRQAAGRGLQLLFYSVGIGQISSEVPQNLSASRPQDRQFILSSKKLLLSDSGFYLCAWSAQTHNEQFFGPGTRLTVL.

The chain is built from TRBV11-3 and TRBJ2-1; 14 positions agree with TRBD2. After removal of 1 base from V and 4 bases from J, the junction contained 3 bases not matched to a gene. Germline assignment: CDR1 SGHNT and CDR2 YENEEA. This CDR3 spans 17 amino acids. In DNA form, the CDR3 reads TGTGCCAGCAGCTTAGCGGGACTAGCGGGGGTATACAATGAGCAGTTCTTC. Its translation: CASSLAGLAGVYNEQFF.

This clone showed up just a few times. This chain links TRBV2 with TRBJ1-5, with a tentative D call TRBD1 (5 bases). The CDR3 runs 13 residues. The germline V gene encodes CDR1 SNHLY and CDR2 FYNNEI. The V and J ends lost 2 bases and 6 bases respectively, with 8 bases between them. For the CDR3, the DNA is TGTGCCAGCAGTGAACAGGGAGGTCAGCCCCAGCATTTT. Protein sequence: CASSEQGGQPQHF.

This clone was observed once. The chain links TRBV19 to TRBJ1-6; possible D gene TRBD1, 6 bases. The CDR3 consists of 15 residues. Trimming took off 3 bases at V and 8 bases at J, with 14 bases between the two ends. Germline CDR1 LNHDA, CDR2 SQIVND (reference sequence). The chain's CDR3 is CASSIVGGPDSPLHF. DNA for the CDR3: TGTGCCAGTAGTATTGTCGGGGGGCCGGATTCACCCCTCCACTTT.

This clone appeared a few times. The chain carries TRBV24-1 and TRBJ2-1; possibly TRBD2 for D (6 bases). Germline V lookup: CDR1 KGHDR, CDR2 SFDVKD. This CDR3 has 14 amino acids. With 5 bases removed from V and 6 bases from J, the gap between germline ends came to 13 bases. CDR3 DNA sequence: TGTGCCACCAGTGGCGGGGCCCCAGCCAATGAGCAGTTCTTC. Residues: CATSGGAPANEQFF.

This clone turned up a few times. V gene TRBV14 combines with J gene TRBJ2-1, with 12 bases that match TRBD1. CDR3 size: 16 residues. J was trimmed by 7 bases and V by 4 bases; bases with no gene match: 8. Germline CDR1 reads SGHDN; CDR2 reads FVKESK. The CDR3: CASSRPGTGGLNEQFF. In DNA, the CDR3 is TGTGCCAGCAGCCGACCCGGGACAGGGGGCCTGAATGAGCAGTTCTTC.

In its sample, this clone was seen a few times. The rearrangement uses TRBV19 and TRBJ2-4, with 8 bases aligning to TRBD2. This CDR3 is 15 amino acids long. Germline V gene data show CDR1 as LNHDA and CDR2 as SQIVND (reference sequence). Trimming cost V 6 bases and J 0 bases; bases outside gene matches: 4. The CDR3 here is CASSVSGIAKNIQYF. Written as DNA, the CDR3 is TGTGCCAGTAGCGTTAGCGGGATAGCCAAAAACATTCAGTACTTC.

This chain links TRBV11-2 with TRBJ2-2; TRBD2 aligns across 11 bases. Germline V lookup: CDR1 SGHAT, CDR2 FQNNGV. The CDR3 runs to 16 residues. J gave up 3 bases and V 2 bases, and 2 bases lay outside the gene matches. CDR3 residues: CASSLTSGRYTGELFF. DNA of the CDR3: TGTGCCAGCAGCTTAACTAGCGGGAGATACACCGGGGAGCTGTTTTTT.

The V gene is TRBV5-1, the J gene TRBJ1-3; TRBD1 aligns across 11 bases. Germline CDR1 and CDR2: SGHRS and YFSETQ. This CDR3 comprises 18 residues. V lost 1 base, J lost 0 bases, and 6 bases stayed unmatched. Here the CDR3 DNA reads TGCGCCAGCAGCTTGTTGGGACAGGGGGTTCTCTCTGGAAACACCATATATTTT. This translates into CASSLLGQGVLSGNTIYF.

CDR3 region: CASSLFPPDSSGANVLTF. CDR3 DNA: TGTGCCAGCAGTTTATTCCCCCCAGACTCGTCTGGGGCCAACGTCCTGACTTTC. This chain uses TRBV27 with TRBJ2-6; D unresolved. CDR1 is MNHEY, CDR2 SMNVEV, per germline (reference sequence). Trimming took 1 base from V and 1 from J, leaving 14 bases between them. The CDR3 is 18 amino acids.

This clone was detected only a few times. The V and J genes are TRBV5-5 and TRBJ1-1; 8 nucleotides align to TRBD1. Per the germline V gene, CDR1 is SGHKS and CDR2 is YYEKEE (reference sequence). V was clipped by 0 bases and J by 11 bases; unmatched bases: 12. CDR3 length: 15 amino acids. CDR3 bases: TGTGCCAGCAGCTTGGAAACCGGCAGGGGGCGTGAGGCTTTCTTT. Protein: CASSLETGRGREAFF. Full variable domain (missing parts from reference TRBV5-5 and TRBJ1-1): DAGVTQSPTHLIKTRGQQVTLRCSPISGHKSVSWYQQVLGQGPQFIFQYYEKEERGRGNFPDRFSARQFPNYSSELNVNALLLGDSALYLCASSLETGRGREAFFGQGTRLTVV.